The 12 T cell receptor beta chains in this list originate from one sample, sequenced in a study of T cells in Graves' hyperthyroidism and ophthalmopathy. Amplified TCR beta CDR3 regions derived from RNA transcripts. During a first-round RT-PCR of the TCR CDR3, the HTBI primer set was used. TCRdb reprocessed the multiplex PCR reads via MiXCR and lists one record per CDR3 protein. This sample has 500,000 to 750,000 distinct CDR3 sequences, with about half found just once. The sequenced material came from peripheral blood or thyroid tissue (not recorded which). The receptors were sampled from a woman between 18 and 30 years old with Graves' hyperthyroidism.

V and J are TRBV7-6 and TRBJ2-5; D might be TRBD2 (6 bases). TRBJ2-1 explains the end of the DNA better; the J call may be wrong. The V gene's germline CDR1 is SGHVS and CDR2 FNYEAQ. The CDR3 spans 15 residues. The CDR3 coding sequence is TGTGCCAGCAGCTTGCTGGGATCGGGGGTCAATGAGCAGTTCTTC. Its protein product is CASSLLGSGVNEQFF.

V and J are TRBV5-1 and TRBJ2-1, with 9 bases aligning to TRBD2. Germline-derived CDR1 and CDR2 are SGHRS and YFSETQ. J gave up 4 bases and V 1 base, and 0 bases lay outside the gene matches. The length of the CDR3 is 14 residues. Written as DNA, the CDR3 is TGCGCCAGCAGCTTGAGCGGGGGGTACAATGAGCAGTTCTTC. Its protein product is CASSLSGGYNEQFF.

Remarks on this clonotype: A junction end diverges from the germline sequence, so it may reflect a read error. The gene calls are TRBV10-3 and TRBJ2-7; 8 bases agree with TRBD1. The CDR3 consists of 16 residues. CDR1 is ENHRY and CDR2 is SYGVKD in the germline V gene. CDR3 sequence reads: CASSLSGQDFSYEQYF. The CDR3 bases are TGTGCCAGCAGTTTATCGGGACAGGATTTCTCCTACGAGCAGTACTTC.

This clonotype was seen repeatedly, ten times or more. The chain recombines TRBV19 with TRBJ2-2; TRBD1 might be the D (6 bases). V shed 2 bases and J shed 4 bases, with 8 bases lying between them. Per germline, CDR1 LNHDA and CDR2 SQIVND (reference sequence). The CDR3 has 14 amino acids. The DNA for the CDR3 is TGTGCCAGTAGTATAACAGGGAGCACCGGGGAGCTGTTTTTT. As protein: CASSITGSTGELFF.

This clonotype was counted ten times or more. The rearrangement uses TRBV7-9 and TRBJ1-3; 9 positions agree with TRBD1. This CDR3 is built from 14 residues. V lost 5 bases, J lost 3 bases, and 2 bases stayed unmatched. Germline assignment: CDR1 SEHNR and CDR2 FQNEAQ (reference sequence). The CDR3 region is CASSGTGIGNTIYF. CDR3 in DNA: TGTGCCAGCAGCGGGACAGGGATTGGAAACACCATATATTTT.

On this clonotype itself: Lacking the conserved final phenylalanine or tryptophan, this CDR3 likely reflects a read error. The DNA is omitted, as the CDR3 cannot be located on it reliably, and the CDR3 follows TCRdb's listing. The rearrangement links TRBV7-8 to TRBJ2-7; the D call of TRBD2 is as the table states it, not checked on the DNA. CDR1 is SGHVS, CDR2 FQNEAQ, per germline. The CDR3 spans 11 residues, counting both ends. The CDR3 sequence is CASSRDLGLAG.

The chain couples TRBV20-1 to TRBJ2-7, with TRBD2 as a possible D gene (5 bases). This CDR3 is built from 11 residues. V shed 4 bases and J shed 3 bases, with 7 bases lying between them. CDR1 and CDR2 (germline): DFQATT, SNEGSKA (reference sequence). CDR3 nucleotide sequence: TGCAGTGCTACTAGCAGCTACGAGCAGTACTTC. This translates into CSATSSYEQYF.

Many counts were recorded for this clonotype. The gene calls are TRBV2 and TRBJ1-5; TRBD1 agrees at 7 bases. CDR1 is SNHLY, CDR2 FYNNEI, per germline. The CDR3 extends over 17 amino acids. V was pared by 4 bases and J by 2 bases, with 11 bases of the junction left unmatched. The CDR3 DNA is TGTGCCAGCAGTGTGGGTGGGCAGGGGGTTGGCAATCAGCCCCAGCATTTT. It translates to CASSVGGQGVGNQPQHF.

As concerns this clonotype: This may stem from a read error, because a much larger clone lies one nucleotide away. The genes are TRBV7-8 and TRBJ2-3; TRBD1 matches 10 bases. CDR3 size: 14 residues. From germline, CDR1 is SGHVS and CDR2 FQNEAQ. The CDR3 spells CTSSDRGLADTQYF. In nucleotides, the CDR3 is TGTACCAGCAGCGACAGGGGGCTTGCAGATACGCAGTATTTT.

The rearrangement links TRBV7-2 to TRBJ1-5; 7 nucleotides agree with TRBD1. CDR1 and CDR2 (germline): SGHTA, FQGNSA. The V and J ends lost 3 bases and 11 bases, in that order; junction bases with no gene match: 1. The CDR3 runs 11 residues. The CDR3 loop is CASSLGQSQHF. The CDR3 nucleotides are TGTGCCAGCAGCTTGGGACAGTCCCAGCATTTT.

This clonotype turned up a few times. The chain is built from TRBV7-9 and TRBJ2-7; 7 bases fit TRBD1. Trimming took 6 bases from V and 2 from J; bases not matched to a gene: 4. There are 13 residues in the CDR3. Germline assignment: CDR1 SEHNR and CDR2 FQNEAQ (reference sequence). CDR3 amino acids: CASSIQGPYEQYF. The CDR3 DNA reads TGTGCCAGCAGTATACAGGGGCCCTACGAGCAGTACTTC.

The J gene is TRBJ1-1, the V gene TRBV12-3 or TRBV12-4; 10 nucleotides align to TRBD1. This CDR3 contains 16 residues. After removal of 1 base from V and 1 base from J, the junction contained 3 bases not matched to a gene. CDR3 sequence reads: CASSLGRQGANTEAFF. In DNA form, the CDR3 reads TGTGCCAGCAGTTTAGGGAGACAGGGGGCGAACACTGAAGCTTTCTTT.